A single sample is the source of the 5 T cell receptor beta chains below, sequenced in a study of identical twins. TCRdb itself ran the 5' RACE reads through MiXCR, one entry per CDR3 protein. The sample includes 750,000 to 950,000 distinct CDR3 sequences, approximately 13% of them seen just once. This sample also appeared in a second study, on yellow fever vaccine responses in identical twins.

The sequenced sample consisted of PBMCs. The receptors were gathered from a woman between 18 and 29 years old in good health.

V and J are TRBV3-1 and TRBJ2-2; D is unclear. The CDR3 spans 14 residues. V lost 1 base and J 5 bases, leaving 8 bases between the germline ends. Germline CDR1 reads LGHDT; CDR2 reads YNNKEL (reference sequence). The CDR3 here is CASSQGISTGELFF. In DNA, the CDR3 is TGTGCCAGCAGCCAAGGAATATCGACCGGGGAGCTGTTTTTT. The entire variable domain, with the rest obtained from reference TRBV3-1 and TRBJ2-2, is as follows: DTAVSQTPKYLVTQMGNDKSIKCEQNLGHDTMYWYKQDSKKFLKIMFSYNNKELIINETVPNRFSPKSPDKAHLNLHINSLELGDSAVYFCASSQGISTGELFFGEGSRLTVL.

In its sample, this clonotype was seen a few times. CDR3 DNA sequence: TGTGCCAGTTCCGAGGGCCTCCAAGAGACCCAGTACTTC. This codes for CASSEGLQETQYF. The chain combines TRBV6-1 with TRBJ2-5; TRBD2 is a possible D gene (5 bases). This CDR3 spans 13 amino acids. The germline V gene has CDR1 MNHNS and CDR2 SASEGT. V dropped 9 bases and J dropped 1 base, with 12 bases sitting between them.

V and J are TRBV27 and TRBJ2-1; 13 bases line up with TRBD2. Trimming removed 8 bases from V and 5 bases from J; junction bases left unmatched: 9. The CDR3 sequence is 16 residues long. Germline V gene lookup returns CDR1 MNHEY and CDR2 SMNVEV (reference sequence). The CDR3 sequence: CASGPGLAGFNNEQFF. In DNA form, the CDR3 reads TGTGCCAGCGGACCGGGACTAGCGGGATTCAACAATGAGCAGTTCTTC.

The V call is TRBV20-1, the J call TRBJ2-1, with 7 bases identical to TRBD2. Germline CDR1 is DFQATT and CDR2 is SNEGSKA (reference sequence). This CDR3 has 13 residues. V was clipped by 3 bases and J by 9 bases; unmatched bases: 8. The CDR3 region is CSASWTSLSEQFF. In DNA, the CDR3 is TGCAGTGCTAGCTGGACTAGTCTAAGTGAGCAGTTCTTC.

This clonotype was recorded at least ten times. The rearrangement uses TRBV5-5 and TRBJ1-1, with TRBD1 matching over 8 bases. Germline CDR1 reads SGHKS; CDR2 reads YYEKEE (reference sequence). The CDR3 spans 14 residues. V dropped 5 bases and J dropped 4; count of bases not matched to a gene: 7. Written as DNA, the CDR3 is TGTGCCAGCAGGGCGACAGGGGCGGTCACTGAAGCTTTCTTT. Protein sequence: CASRATGAVTEAFF.